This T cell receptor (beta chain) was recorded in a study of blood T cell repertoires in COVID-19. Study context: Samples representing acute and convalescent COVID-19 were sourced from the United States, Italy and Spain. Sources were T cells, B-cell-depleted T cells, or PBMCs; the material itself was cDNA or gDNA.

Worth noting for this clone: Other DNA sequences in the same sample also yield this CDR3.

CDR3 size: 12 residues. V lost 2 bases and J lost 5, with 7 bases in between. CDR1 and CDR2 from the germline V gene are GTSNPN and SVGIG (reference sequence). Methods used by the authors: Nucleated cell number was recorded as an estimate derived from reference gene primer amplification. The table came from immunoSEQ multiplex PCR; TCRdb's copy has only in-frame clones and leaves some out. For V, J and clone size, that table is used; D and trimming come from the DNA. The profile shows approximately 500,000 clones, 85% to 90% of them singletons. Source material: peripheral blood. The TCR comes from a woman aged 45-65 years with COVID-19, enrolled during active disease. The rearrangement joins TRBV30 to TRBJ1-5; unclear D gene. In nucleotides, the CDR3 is TGTGCCTGGAGTCCCGGTGATCAGCCCCAGCATTTT. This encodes CAWSPGDQPQHF.